Listed below are T cell receptor beta chains from one sample, sequenced in a study of blood T cells in healthy people across ages. TCRdb reprocessed the 5' RACE reads via MiXCR and lists one record per CDR3 protein. Of about 1,000,000 distinct CDR3 sequences listed, under 45% are singletons. The sequencing input was blood. These receptors all stem from a woman aged 60-75 years in good health. Both conserved end residues are part of each CDR3. Fields, in order: D gene, clone size, V gene, J gene, CDR3 DNA, CDR3 protein. D genes are given only for firm matches. Clone size appears in some rows only: once, few, many, or a class for an expanded clone.

.	few	TRBV7-3	TRBJ2-3	TGTGCCGTCCGCACAGATACGCAGTATTTT	CAVRTDTQYF
.	few	TRBV20-1	TRBJ1-5	TGCAGTGCTAGAGAGTCCACAGGCGGGCAGCCCCAGCATTTT	CSARESTGGQPQHF
.	.	TRBV28	TRBJ2-7	TGTGCCAGCAGTGTCAACAGGGCCCACGAGCAGTACTTC	CASSVNRAHEQYF
.	many	TRBV28	TRBJ2-7	TGTGCTAGTGGTGTCTCCTACGAGCAGTACTTC	CASGVSYEQYF
.	few	TRBV10-1	TRBJ2-7	TGCGCCAGCAGTGACCAAGGTACATCCTACGAGCAGTACTTC	CASSDQGTSYEQYF
TRBD1	.	TRBV12-3/TRBV12-4	TRBJ1-4	TGTGCCAGCAGTCGCACAGGGGGCGAGCAGGAAAAACTGTTTTTT	CASSRTGGEQEKLFF
.	few	TRBV7-3	TRBJ2-1	TGTGCCAGCAGCTTAAAGCGCAACCATGAGCAGTTCTTC	CASSLKRNHEQFF
.	.	TRBV28	TRBJ2-7	TGTGCCAGCAGTTCTAGTATAGTCGACGAGCAGTACTTC	CASSSSIVDEQYF
.	.	TRBV20-1	TRBJ1-5	TGCAGTGCTAGAGACAGGCGCGATCAGCCCCAGCATTTT	CSARDRRDQPQHF
TRBD1	.	TRBV27	TRBJ2-7	TGTGTCAGCAGAGACAGGGTCTCCCCATACGAGCAGTACTTC	CVSRDRVSPYEQYF
.	.	TRBV2	TRBJ1-5	TGTGCCAGCATGGCCCGACATAGCAATCAGCCCCAGCATTTT	CASMARHSNQPQHF